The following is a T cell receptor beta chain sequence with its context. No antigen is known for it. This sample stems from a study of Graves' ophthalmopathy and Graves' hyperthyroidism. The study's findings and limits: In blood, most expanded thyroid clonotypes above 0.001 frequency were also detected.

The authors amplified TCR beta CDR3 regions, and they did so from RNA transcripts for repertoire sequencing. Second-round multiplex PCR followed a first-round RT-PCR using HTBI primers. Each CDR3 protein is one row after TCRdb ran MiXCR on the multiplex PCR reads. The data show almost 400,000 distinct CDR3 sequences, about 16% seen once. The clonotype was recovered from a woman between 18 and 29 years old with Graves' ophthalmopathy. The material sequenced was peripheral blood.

CDR3 residues: CASSSGVGTNEKLFF. CDR3 DNA sequence: TGTGCCAGCAGCTCCGGCGTAGGGACTAATGAAAAACTGTTTTTT. The chain is built from TRBV12-3 or TRBV12-4 and TRBJ1-4; D gene unclear. V lost 6 bases to trimming and J lost 2 bases, with 13 bases between them. CDR3 size: 15 residues.